A selection of T cell receptor beta chains follows, all from one sample in a study of vaccination effects on CD4 cells after COVID-19. Only in-frame clones appear in the TCRdb table, and some are missing; sequencing was by immunoSEQ multiplex PCR. Among 20,000 to 25,000 clones listed, about 73% were seen once. The antigens of these receptors remain unknown. Here the sequenced sample was CD4+ T cells from PBMCs cultured with SARS-CoV-2 spike peptides, taken after COVID-19 vaccination. These receptors originate from a human donor who received a COVID-19 vaccine. Each CDR3 is given with its conserved first and last residue. Each record gives: J gene, V gene, clone size, D gene, CDR3 DNA, CDR3 protein. A D gene is named only where the DNA matches it firmly. Size values are once, few and many counts, or a class for expanded clones, and some rows have none.

j_gene: TRBJ1-2
v_gene: TRBV3-1/TRBV3-2
abundance: once
d_gene: .
CDR3nt: TGTGCCAGCAGCCAAGGCCCGTACAGGGATGGCTACACCTTC
CDR3aa: CASSQGPYRDGYTF

j_gene: TRBJ2-7
v_gene: TRBV10-3
abundance: .
d_gene: TRBD2
CDR3nt: TGTGCCATCAGTGAAGCTAGCGGGAGACCCGAGCAGTACTTC
CDR3aa: CAISEASGRPEQYF

j_gene: TRBJ2-7
v_gene: TRBV10-3
abundance: .
d_gene: TRBD2
CDR3nt: TGTGCCATCACCGACCCCTCTAGCGGGAGCTACGAGCAGTACTTC
CDR3aa: CAITDPSSGSYEQYF

j_gene: TRBJ1-1
v_gene: TRBV10-3
abundance: once
d_gene: .
CDR3nt: TGTGCCACCCGAGACAGGCGGACCGCAGGAGCTTTCTTT
CDR3aa: CATRDRRTAGAFF

j_gene: TRBJ2-7
v_gene: TRBV11-2
abundance: .
d_gene: .
CDR3nt: TGTGCCAGCAGCTTAGGGAATGGGGCCCTCTACGAGCAGTACTTC
CDR3aa: CASSLGNGALYEQYF

j_gene: TRBJ2-5
v_gene: TRBV5-1
abundance: .
d_gene: .
CDR3nt: .
CDR3aa: CASSTSASEWETQYF

j_gene: TRBJ1-5
v_gene: TRBV27
abundance: few
d_gene: .
CDR3nt: TGTGCCAGCAGTTTTAGGACACGGTTACCCCAGCATTTT
CDR3aa: CASSFRTRLPQHF

j_gene: TRBJ1-2
v_gene: TRBV24-1
abundance: .
d_gene: .
CDR3nt: TGTGCCACCAGTGCCAGTGGAGGCTACACCTTC
CDR3aa: CATSASGGYTF

j_gene: TRBJ1-2
v_gene: TRBV9
abundance: once
d_gene: TRBD1
CDR3nt: TGTGCCAGCAGCGTTCGGACAGGGGGCGCTAACTATGGCTACACCTTC
CDR3aa: CASSVRTGGANYGYTF

j_gene: TRBJ2-7
v_gene: TRBV11-2
abundance: .
d_gene: .
CDR3nt: TGTGCCAGCAGCTTGCGCGGGCCTAGCTCCTACGAGCAGTACTTC
CDR3aa: CASSLRGPSSYEQYF

j_gene: TRBJ2-5
v_gene: TRBV7-2
abundance: .
d_gene: TRBD2
CDR3nt: TGTGCCAGCAGCTTAATGGGACTAGTTCCTCGGCAAGAGACCCAGTACTTC
CDR3aa: CASSLMGLVPRQETQYF

j_gene: TRBJ2-1
v_gene: TRBV19
abundance: .
d_gene: TRBD2
CDR3nt: TGTGCCAGTAGTCCCGGGGGGTCAAACAATGAGCAGTTCTTC
CDR3aa: CASSPGGSNNEQFF

j_gene: TRBJ2-2
v_gene: TRBV13
abundance: .
d_gene: .
CDR3nt: TGTGCCAGCAGCTCCTCCACCGGGGAGCTGTTTTTT
CDR3aa: CASSSSTGELFF

j_gene: TRBJ1-1
v_gene: TRBV5-8
abundance: .
d_gene: TRBD1
CDR3nt: TGTGCCAGCAGCACGGACAGGGTTGAGGCTTTCTTT
CDR3aa: CASSTDRVEAFF

j_gene: TRBJ2-6
v_gene: TRBV5-5
abundance: .
d_gene: .
CDR3nt: TGTGCCAGCGCACATGGGAGCTCTGGGGCCAACGTCCTGACTTTC
CDR3aa: CASAHGSSGANVLTF

j_gene: TRBJ1-2
v_gene: TRBV19
abundance: once
d_gene: TRBD1
CDR3nt: TGTGCCAGTAGTATAGGGACAGGGGCCCCCTATGGCTACACCTTC
CDR3aa: CASSIGTGAPYGYTF

j_gene: TRBJ2-5
v_gene: TRBV29-1
abundance: .
d_gene: .
CDR3nt: TGCAGCGTTGAGTCCCCAACTCACGTGGGGGGGACCCAGTACTTC
CDR3aa: CSVESPTHVGGTQYF

j_gene: TRBJ1-2
v_gene: TRBV3-1/TRBV3-2
abundance: .
d_gene: .
CDR3nt: TGTGCCAGCAGCCAGACAGATTTTAGCTACACCTTC
CDR3aa: CASSQTDFSYTF

j_gene: TRBJ1-1
v_gene: TRBV6-2/TRBV6-3
abundance: .
d_gene: TRBD1
CDR3nt: TGTGCCAGCAGTTCCTGGGACAGGGGGCTCACTGAAGCTTTCTTT
CDR3aa: CASSSWDRGLTEAFF

j_gene: TRBJ1-2
v_gene: TRBV6-1
abundance: .
d_gene: .
CDR3nt: TGTGCCAGCAGTGACCCGGGAAACTATGGCTACACCTTC
CDR3aa: CASSDPGNYGYTF

j_gene: TRBJ1-6
v_gene: TRBV3-1/TRBV3-2
abundance: .
d_gene: .
CDR3nt: TGTGCCAGCAGCGTGGGGAGGATGGGTTCACCCCTCCACTTT
CDR3aa: CASSVGRMGSPLHF

j_gene: TRBJ2-7
v_gene: TRBV6-5
abundance: .
d_gene: TRBD2
CDR3nt: TGTGCCAGCACCCTTTCCGGGACTACCTACGAGCAGTACTTC
CDR3aa: CASTLSGTTYEQYF

j_gene: TRBJ1-3
v_gene: TRBV5-1
abundance: .
d_gene: .
CDR3nt: TGCGCCAGCAGCTTGGCTCAGGGGTCGTCTGGAAACACCATATATTTT
CDR3aa: CASSLAQGSSGNTIYF

j_gene: TRBJ2-3
v_gene: TRBV9
abundance: .
d_gene: TRBD1
CDR3nt: TGTGCCAGCAGCCCACGGACAGGGGGCACAGATACGCAGTATTTT
CDR3aa: CASSPRTGGTDTQYF

j_gene: TRBJ2-7
v_gene: TRBV5-1
abundance: few
d_gene: .
CDR3nt: TGCGCCAGCAGCTATGGACAGGGCGGGGGCGAGCAGTACTTC
CDR3aa: CASSYGQGGGEQYF

j_gene: TRBJ2-3
v_gene: TRBV5-4
abundance: .
d_gene: .
CDR3nt: TGTGCCAGCAGATCGGACACAGATACGCAGTATTTT
CDR3aa: CASRSDTDTQYF

j_gene: TRBJ2-5
v_gene: TRBV7-6
abundance: .
d_gene: TRBD2
CDR3nt: TGTGCCAGCAGCTTAGAAGCGGGGGGGAAAGAGACCCAGTACTTC
CDR3aa: CASSLEAGGKETQYF

j_gene: TRBJ2-5
v_gene: TRBV19
abundance: .
d_gene: .
CDR3nt: TGTGCCACCAGAAACAGTTACCAAGAGACCCAGTACTTC
CDR3aa: CATRNSYQETQYF

j_gene: TRBJ1-2
v_gene: TRBV25-1
abundance: .
d_gene: .
CDR3nt: TGTGCCAGCAGTGACACCCTTGGTCGGCAGTTTAACTATGGCTACACCTTC
CDR3aa: CASSDTLGRQFNYGYTF

j_gene: TRBJ2-5
v_gene: TRBV11-2
abundance: .
d_gene: .
CDR3nt: TGTGCCAGCAGCTTAACCGGAGGAAGCGGGTTAGAGACCCAGTACTTC
CDR3aa: CASSLTGGSGLETQYF

j_gene: TRBJ1-1
v_gene: TRBV18
abundance: few
d_gene: TRBD1
CDR3nt: TGTGCCAGCTCACAATACAGGGGAAACACTGAAGCTTTCTTT
CDR3aa: CASSQYRGNTEAFF

j_gene: TRBJ1-5
v_gene: TRBV2
abundance: few
d_gene: .
CDR3nt: TGTGCCAGCAGTGCGGAGAGGCAAAGCAATCAGCCCCAGCATTTT
CDR3aa: CASSAERQSNQPQHF

j_gene: TRBJ2-7
v_gene: TRBV5-1
abundance: few
d_gene: .
CDR3nt: TGCGCCAGCAGCCTGACAGCCTACGAGCAGTACTTC
CDR3aa: CASSLTAYEQYF

j_gene: TRBJ2-5
v_gene: TRBV7-2
abundance: .
d_gene: TRBD2
CDR3nt: TGTGCCAGCAGCTTAGTAACGGGCGGGGGGTTTTCTACGGCCCAGTACTTC
CDR3aa: CASSLVTGGGFSTAQYF

j_gene: TRBJ2-1
v_gene: TRBV6-1
abundance: .
d_gene: TRBD2
CDR3nt: TGTGCCAGCAGTGCCTCATTAGCGGGGGGCTCCTACAATGAGCAGTTCTTC
CDR3aa: CASSASLAGGSYNEQFF

j_gene: TRBJ1-6
v_gene: TRBV19
abundance: .
d_gene: .
CDR3nt: TGTGCCAGTAGTTCCGGCGCGGGGAATTCACCCCTCCACTTT
CDR3aa: CASSSGAGNSPLHF

j_gene: TRBJ2-1
v_gene: TRBV5-1
abundance: few
d_gene: TRBD2
CDR3nt: TGCGCCAGCAGCTTGGGACTAGCGGGATTCCGGAATGAGCAGTTCTTC
CDR3aa: CASSLGLAGFRNEQFF

j_gene: TRBJ1-4
v_gene: TRBV19
abundance: .
d_gene: .
CDR3nt: TGTGCCAGTAAACCACCGTCGTTTAATGAAAAACTGTTTTTT
CDR3aa: CASKPPSFNEKLFF

j_gene: TRBJ2-3
v_gene: TRBV4-1
abundance: .
d_gene: TRBD2
CDR3nt: TGCGCCAGCAGCCAGCCCCCCTTGGTAGCGGGAGCACCTAGCACAGATACGCAGTATTTT
CDR3aa: CASSQPPLVAGAPSTDTQYF